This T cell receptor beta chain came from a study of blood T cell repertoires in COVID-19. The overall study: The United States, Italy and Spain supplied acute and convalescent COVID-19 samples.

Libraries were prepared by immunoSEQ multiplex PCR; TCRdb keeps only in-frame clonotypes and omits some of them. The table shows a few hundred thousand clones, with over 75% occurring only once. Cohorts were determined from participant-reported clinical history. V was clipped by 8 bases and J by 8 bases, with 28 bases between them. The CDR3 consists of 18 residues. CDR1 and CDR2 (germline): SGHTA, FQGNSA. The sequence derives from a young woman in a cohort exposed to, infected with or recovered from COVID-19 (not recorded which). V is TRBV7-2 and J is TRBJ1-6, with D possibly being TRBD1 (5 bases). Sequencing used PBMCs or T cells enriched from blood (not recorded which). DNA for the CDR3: TGTGCCAGCCTAGATGGGGCCTCAACCACGGCGAATTATTCACCCCTCCACTTT. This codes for CASLDGASTTANYSPLHF.